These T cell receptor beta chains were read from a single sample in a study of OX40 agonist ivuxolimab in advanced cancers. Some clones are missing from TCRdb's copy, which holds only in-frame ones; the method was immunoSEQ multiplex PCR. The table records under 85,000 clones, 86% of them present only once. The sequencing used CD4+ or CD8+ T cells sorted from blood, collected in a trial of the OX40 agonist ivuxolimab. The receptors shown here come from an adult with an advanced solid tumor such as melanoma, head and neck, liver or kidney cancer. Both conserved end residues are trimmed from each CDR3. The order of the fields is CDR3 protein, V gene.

CDR3aa: ASSLDLISPLH; v_gene: TRBV5-6
CDR3aa: ASSLRGTSFPYEQY; v_gene: TRBV28
CDR3aa: ASRRAGSYNEQF; v_gene: TRBV28
CDR3aa: ASRDPAREETQY; v_gene: TRBV2
CDR3aa: ASRAGVDYGYT; v_gene: TRBV6-1
CDR3aa: ASSVQGASEAF; v_gene: TRBV10-2
CDR3aa: ASSLRDRSNQPQH; v_gene: TRBV4-1
CDR3aa: ASSTRTSGAPNYNEQF; v_gene: TRBV7-6
CDR3aa: ATRLENTEAF; v_gene: TRBV6-6
CDR3aa: ATESYNEQF; v_gene: TRBV15
CDR3aa: ASSPSTGNQPQH; v_gene: TRBV18
CDR3aa: ASSSSRGETQY; v_gene: TRBV19
CDR3aa: ASSLSVNTEAF; v_gene: TRBV19
CDR3aa: ASSLTRSTEAF; v_gene: TRBV5-8
CDR3aa: ASSPAGTSTEAF; v_gene: TRBV9
CDR3aa: ASSAATGFEAF; v_gene: TRBV6-1
CDR3aa: ASRITDGRVPSGNTIY; v_gene: TRBV19
CDR3aa: ASSIRGTEAF; v_gene: TRBV19
CDR3aa: ASSLGPLETGYGYT; v_gene: TRBV5-5
CDR3aa: ASSFDSLRNIQY; v_gene: TRBV27
CDR3aa: AITGQGIGELF; v_gene: TRBV10-3
CDR3aa: ASIASGTTMDDYT; v_gene: TRBV19
CDR3aa: ASSDPGQGPYNEQF; v_gene: TRBV6-1
CDR3aa: ASSVGVTSGTEAF; v_gene: TRBV9
CDR3aa: ASSQLGTVNYGYT; v_gene: TRBV5-6
CDR3aa: ASSPQGGMNTEAF; v_gene: TRBV18
CDR3aa: ASSQTPLGGPYT; v_gene: TRBV4-1
CDR3aa: ASRLPGGDQPQH; v_gene: TRBV28
CDR3aa: ASSIANSNTGELF; v_gene: TRBV7-9
CDR3aa: ASSMGPYNEQF; v_gene: TRBV19
CDR3aa: ASRPPSGGNYEQY; v_gene: TRBV6-5
CDR3aa: ASSQDRYQPQH; v_gene: TRBV4-1
CDR3aa: ASSSGRAEAF; v_gene: TRBV11-2
CDR3aa: ASRTGPEQY; v_gene: TRBV6-1
CDR3aa: ASSQKSLLF; v_gene: TRBV14
CDR3aa: AWSSLGEKLF; v_gene: TRBV30
CDR3aa: AGSFRGQGSNQPQH; v_gene: TRBV28
CDR3aa: ASRSITGSDGELF; v_gene: TRBV5-1
CDR3aa: ASSLAGQRGYNEQF; v_gene: TRBV28
CDR3aa: ASSEGGYTDTQY; v_gene: TRBV6-1